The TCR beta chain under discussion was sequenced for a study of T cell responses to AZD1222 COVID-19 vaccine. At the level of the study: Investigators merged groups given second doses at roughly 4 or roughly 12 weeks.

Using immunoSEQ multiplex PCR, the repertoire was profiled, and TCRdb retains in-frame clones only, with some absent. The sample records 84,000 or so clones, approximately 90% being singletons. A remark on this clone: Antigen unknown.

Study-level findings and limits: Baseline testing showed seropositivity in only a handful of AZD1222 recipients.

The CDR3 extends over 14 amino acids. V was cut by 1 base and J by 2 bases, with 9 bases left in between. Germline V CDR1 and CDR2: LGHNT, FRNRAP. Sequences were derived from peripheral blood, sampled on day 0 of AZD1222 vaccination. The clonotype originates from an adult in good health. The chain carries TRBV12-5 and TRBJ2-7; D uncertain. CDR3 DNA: TGTGCTAGTGGTTTGGGCGCAGTCGCCTACGAGCAGTACTTC. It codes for CASGLGAVAYEQYF.